The source of this T cell receptor beta chain is a study of preoperative IRX-2 immunotherapy in early breast cancer. Treatment in this sample: preoperative locoregional IRX-2 cytokine immunotherapy. Samples came from a phase Ib trial of preoperative locoregional IRX-2 cytokine immunotherapy. V lost 3 bases to trimming and J lost 3 bases, with 15 bases between them. This CDR3 is built from 15 residues. Germline V gene lookup returns CDR1 KGHSY and CDR2 FQNENV. Using immunoSEQ multiplex PCR, the repertoire was profiled, and TCRdb retains in-frame clones only, with some absent. Of approximately 26,000 clones listed, about 75% are singletons.

The TCR sequence derives from a human donor with breast cancer. The gene calls are TRBV16 and TRBJ2-7, with a tentative D call TRBD2 (5 bases). Material: lymph node tissue, obtained after IRX-2 immunotherapy. CDR3 in amino acids: CASSQEYGSLYEQYF. The CDR3 DNA reads as TGTGCCAGCAGCCAGGAATATGGGAGTCTCTACGAGCAGTACTTC.